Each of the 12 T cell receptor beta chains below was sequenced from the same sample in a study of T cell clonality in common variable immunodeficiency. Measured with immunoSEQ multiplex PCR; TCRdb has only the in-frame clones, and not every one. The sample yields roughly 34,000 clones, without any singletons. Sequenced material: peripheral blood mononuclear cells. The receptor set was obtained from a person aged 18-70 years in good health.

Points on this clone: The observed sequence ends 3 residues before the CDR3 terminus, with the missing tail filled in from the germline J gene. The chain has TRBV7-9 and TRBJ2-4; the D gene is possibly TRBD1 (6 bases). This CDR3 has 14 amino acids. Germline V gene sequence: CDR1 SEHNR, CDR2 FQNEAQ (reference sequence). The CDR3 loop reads CASSSTTVGGGQYF. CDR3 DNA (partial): TGTGCCAGCAGCTCAACGACAGTTGGGGGCGGT.

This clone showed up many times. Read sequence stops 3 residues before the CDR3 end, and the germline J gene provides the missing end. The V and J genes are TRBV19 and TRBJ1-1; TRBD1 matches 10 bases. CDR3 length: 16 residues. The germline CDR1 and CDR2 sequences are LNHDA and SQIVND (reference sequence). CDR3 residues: CASSTWTGGAMREAFF. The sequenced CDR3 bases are TGTGCCAGTAGTACCTGGACAGGGGGTGCTATGAGAGAA.

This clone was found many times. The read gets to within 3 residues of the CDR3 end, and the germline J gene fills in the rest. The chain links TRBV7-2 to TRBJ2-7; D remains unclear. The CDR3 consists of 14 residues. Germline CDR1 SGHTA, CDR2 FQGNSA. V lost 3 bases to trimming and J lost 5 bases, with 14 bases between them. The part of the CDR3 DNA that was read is TGTGCCAGCAGCTTGCTCTCCCTAGGCCACGAG. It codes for CASSLLSLGHE. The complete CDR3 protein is CASSLLSLGHEQYF.

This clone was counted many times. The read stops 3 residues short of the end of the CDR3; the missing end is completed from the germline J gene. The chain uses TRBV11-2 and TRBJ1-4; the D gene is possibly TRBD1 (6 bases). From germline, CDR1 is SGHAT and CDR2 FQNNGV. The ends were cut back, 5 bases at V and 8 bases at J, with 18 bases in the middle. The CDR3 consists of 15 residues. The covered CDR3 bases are TGTGCCAGCAGCCCCCAGACAGGATTGGGAGAAAAA. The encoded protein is CASSPQTGLGEK. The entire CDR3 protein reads CASSPQTGLGEKLFF.

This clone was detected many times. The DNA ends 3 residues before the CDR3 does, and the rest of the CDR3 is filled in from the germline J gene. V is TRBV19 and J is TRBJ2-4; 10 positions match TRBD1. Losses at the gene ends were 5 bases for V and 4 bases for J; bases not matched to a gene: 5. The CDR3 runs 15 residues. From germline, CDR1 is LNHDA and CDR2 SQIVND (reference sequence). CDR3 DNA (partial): TGTGCCAGTAGTCCGACAGGGGGCGGGAAAAACATT. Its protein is CASSPTGGGKNI. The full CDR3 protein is CASSPTGGGKNIQYF.

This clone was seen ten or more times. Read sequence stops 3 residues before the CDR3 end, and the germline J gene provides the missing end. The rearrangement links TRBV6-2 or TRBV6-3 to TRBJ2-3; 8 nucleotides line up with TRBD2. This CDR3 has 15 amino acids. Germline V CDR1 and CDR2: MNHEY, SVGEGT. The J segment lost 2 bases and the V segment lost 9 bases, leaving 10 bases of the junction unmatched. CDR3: CARRNTGLVTDTQYF. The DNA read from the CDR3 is TGTGCCAGGAGAAATACGGGACTAGTCACAGATACG.

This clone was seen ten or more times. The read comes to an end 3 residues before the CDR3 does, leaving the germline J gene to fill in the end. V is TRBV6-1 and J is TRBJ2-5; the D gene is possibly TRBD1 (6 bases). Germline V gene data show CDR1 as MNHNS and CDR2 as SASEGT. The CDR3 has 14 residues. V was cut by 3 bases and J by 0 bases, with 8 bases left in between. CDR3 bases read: TGTGCCAGCAGTGACAGGACAGACCAAGAGACC. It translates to CASSDRTDQET. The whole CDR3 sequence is CASSDRTDQETQYF.

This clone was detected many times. The CDR3 region is CASSFGTGPHNEQFF. The CDR3 bases that were read are TGTGCCAGCAGCTTTGGAACAGGGCCCCACAATGAG. The J gene is TRBJ2-1, the V gene TRBV7-9; TRBD1 might be the D (6 bases). The read ends 3 residues before the CDR3 terminus; that terminus is restored from the germline J gene. The CDR3 spans 15 residues. Germline CDR1 and CDR2: SEHNR and FQNEAQ (reference sequence). Deletions cut 3 bases from V and 5 bases from J, with 14 bases between. Drawing the rest from reference TRBV7-9 and TRBJ2-1, the complete variable domain is DTGVSQNPRHKITKRGQNVTFRCDPISEHNRLYWYRQTLGQGPEFLTYFQNEAQLEKSRLLSDRFSAERPKGSFSTLEIQRTEQGDSAMYLCASSFGTGPHNEQFFGPGTRLTVL.

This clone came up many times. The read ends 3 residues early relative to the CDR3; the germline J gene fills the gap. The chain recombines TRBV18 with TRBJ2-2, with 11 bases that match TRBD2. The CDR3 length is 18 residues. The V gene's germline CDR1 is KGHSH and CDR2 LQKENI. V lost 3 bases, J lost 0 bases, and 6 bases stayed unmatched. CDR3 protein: CASSPSLAGGANTGELFF. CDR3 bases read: TGTGCCAGCTCACCGAGTCTAGCGGGGGGCGCGAACACCGGGGAG.

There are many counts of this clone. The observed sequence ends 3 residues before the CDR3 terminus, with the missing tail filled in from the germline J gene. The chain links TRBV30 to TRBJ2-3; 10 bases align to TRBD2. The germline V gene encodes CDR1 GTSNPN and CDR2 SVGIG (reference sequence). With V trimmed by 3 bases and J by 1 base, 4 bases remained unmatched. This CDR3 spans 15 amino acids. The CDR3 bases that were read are TGTGCCTGGAGGAGCGGGGGGGCCGGCACAGATACG. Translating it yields CAWRSGGAGTDT. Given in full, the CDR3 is CAWRSGGAGTDTQYF.

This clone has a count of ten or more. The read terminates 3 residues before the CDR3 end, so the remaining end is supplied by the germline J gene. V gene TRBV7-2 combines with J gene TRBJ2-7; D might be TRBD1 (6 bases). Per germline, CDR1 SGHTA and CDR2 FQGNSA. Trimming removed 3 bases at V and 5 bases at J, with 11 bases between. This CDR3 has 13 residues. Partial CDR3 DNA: TGTGCCAGCAGCTTCCGACAGGCCGACGAG. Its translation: CASSFRQADE. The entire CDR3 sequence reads CASSFRQADEQYF.

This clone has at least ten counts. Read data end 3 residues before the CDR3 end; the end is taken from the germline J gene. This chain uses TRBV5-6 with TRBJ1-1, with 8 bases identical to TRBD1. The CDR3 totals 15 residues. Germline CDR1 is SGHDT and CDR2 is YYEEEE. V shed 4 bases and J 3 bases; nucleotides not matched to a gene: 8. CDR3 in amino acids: CASSNRPGQDTEAFF. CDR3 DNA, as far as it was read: TGTGCCAGCAGCAACCGACCGGGACAGGACACTGAA.